The T cell receptor beta chain under discussion was sequenced for a study of cytomegalovirus exposure and HLA in healthy donors. Researchers ran the PCR with 60 Vbeta and 13 Jbeta primers. Sequencing used immunoSEQ multiplex PCR; TCRdb keeps in-frame clones, though not all of them. The profile shows about 230,000 clones, over 75% of them singletons. This clone has only one observation. Germline assignment: CDR1 LNHNV and CDR2 YYDKDF (reference sequence). The trim removed 1 base at V and 0 bases at J, leaving 3 bases unmatched. The CDR3 covers 17 residues. Sequenced input: PBMCs. The gene calls are TRBV15 and TRBJ2-5, with 12 bases that match TRBD2. The clonotype originates from a human donor in good health. CDR3 protein: CATSRGTSGKDQETQYF. Written as DNA, the CDR3 is TGTGCCACCAGCAGAGGGACTAGCGGGAAGGACCAAGAGACCCAGTACTTC.